The rows below give T cell receptor beta chains drawn from one sample of a study of T cell responses to AZD1222 COVID-19 vaccine. The assay was immunoSEQ multiplex PCR, and TCRdb's table has in-frame clones only and misses some. Of more than 100,000 clones listed, more than 85% are singletons. The starting material was peripheral blood, obtained on day 0 of AZD1222 vaccination. These receptors came from an adult in good health. Each CDR3 is given with its conserved first and last residue. A D gene is named only where the DNA matches it firmly. Clone size is stated in some rows and not others, as once, few, many or a class when expanded.

>TRBV5-6|.|TRBD2|TRBJ2-7
CASSSRPGLAGVVQYF
TGTGCCAGCAGCTCGAGACCGGGACTAGCGGGAGTCGTGCAGTACTTC
>TRBV18|.|TRBD1|TRBJ1-4
CASSNTGGELFF
TGTGCCAGCTCAAATACAGGGGGCGAGCTGTTTTTT
>TRBV7-6|once|.|TRBJ1-4
CASHRGPSSKRAEKLFF
TGTGCCAGCCATAGAGGGCCTTCAAGTAAACGCGCTGAAAAACTGTTTTTT
>TRBV6-2/TRBV6-3|.|.|TRBJ1-4
CASSYRGPEKLFF
TGTGCCAGCAGTTACCGGGGGCCTGAAAAACTGTTTTTT
>TRBV7-9|.|.|TRBJ1-1
CASITVPNTEAFF
TGTGCCAGCATCACTGTCCCGAACACTGAAGCTTTCTTT
>TRBV12-3/TRBV12-4|.|.|TRBJ2-1
CASSNNEQFF
TGTGCCAGCAGTAATAATGAGCAGTTCTTC
>TRBV5-5|.|.|TRBJ2-1
CASSLRPVTSYNEQFF
TGTGCCAGCAGCTTGCGCCCGGTGACCTCCTACAATGAGCAGTTCTTC
>TRBV6-5|.|.|TRBJ1-2
CASRGRGGSYTF
TGTGCCAGCAGGGGACGGGGTGGGAGCTACACCTTC
>TRBV7-9|.|.|TRBJ1-4
CAGGGGEKLFF
TGTGCCGGCGGGGGAGGTGAAAAACTGTTTTTT
>TRBV18|.|.|TRBJ1-4
CASSPNREANEKLFF
TGTGCCAGCTCCCCTAACAGGGAGGCTAATGAAAAACTGTTTTTT
>TRBV28|.|.|TRBJ1-1
CASSVQAPMNTEAFF
TGTGCCAGCAGCGTGCAGGCTCCAATGAACACTGAAGCTTTCTTT
>TRBV6-2/TRBV6-3|.|.|TRBJ2-7
CASSYYPRASDEQYF
TGTGCCAGCAGTTACTACCCTAGGGCCTCCGACGAGCAGTACTTC
>TRBV3-1/TRBV3-2|.|.|TRBJ1-2
CASSHSGNAYTF
TGTGCCAGCAGCCACTCCGGGAATGCCTACACCTTC
>TRBV7-3|.|.|TRBJ2-2
CASSLSPAGTGELFF
TGTGCCAGCAGCTTATCCCCGGCTGGGACCGGGGAGCTGTTTTTT
>TRBV12-3/TRBV12-4|.|TRBD2|TRBJ2-1
CASRILSGREQFF
TGTGCCAGCAGAATTCTGAGCGGGAGGGAGCAGTTCTTC
>TRBV5-1|.|.|TRBJ1-1
CASSLGGNTEAFF
TGCGCCAGCAGCTTGGGGGGGAACACTGAAGCTTTCTTT
>TRBV6-2/TRBV6-3|.|.|TRBJ2-1
CASSSVRGKRPYNEQFF
TGTGCCAGCAGTTCAGTAAGGGGGAAGAGGCCCTACAATGAGCAGTTCTTC
>TRBV6-4|.|TRBD1|TRBJ2-7
CASSDGQGQSRHYEQYF
TGTGCCAGCAGTGACGGACAGGGGCAATCCCGCCACTACGAGCAGTACTTC
>TRBV7-3|.|.|TRBJ1-3
CASSLEPGNTIYF
TGTGCCAGCAGCCTCGAACCCGGAAACACCATATATTTT
>TRBV23-1|once|.|TRBJ2-3
CATRPRGRGSDTQYF
TGCGCCACCCGACCTCGAGGACGAGGATCAGATACGCAGTATTTT
>TRBV5-1|.|TRBD1|TRBJ1-1
CASSLGQGPFPDAFF
TGCGCCAGCAGCCTAGGACAGGGCCCTTTCCCGGACGCTTTCTTT
>TRBV7-2|.|.|TRBJ1-3
CASSFQERSGNTIYF
TGTGCCAGCAGCTTCCAGGAGCGCTCTGGAAACACCATATATTTT
>TRBV7-6|.|.|TRBJ2-5
CASSSATQETQYF
TGTGCCAGCAGCTCAGCGACCCAAGAGACCCAGTACTTC
>TRBV3-1/TRBV3-2|.|.|TRBJ2-7
CASSQGQLLTYEQYF
TGTGCCAGCAGCCAAGGACAACTATTAACCTACGAGCAGTACTTC
>TRBV2|.|.|TRBJ1-5
CASSVAETTVNQPQHF
TGTGCCAGCAGTGTAGCCGAGACAACAGTCAATCAGCCCCAGCATTTT
>TRBV24-1|.|TRBD1|TRBJ1-2
CATGTGDGYTF
TGTGCCACCGGGACAGGGGACGGCTACACCTTC
>TRBV29-1|.|.|TRBJ1-2
CSGEVERNSGYTF
TGCAGCGGTGAGGTAGAAAGGAACTCTGGCTACACCTTC
>TRBV2|.|TRBD1|TRBJ1-1
CARSTGGTEAFF
TGTGCCAGGTCGACAGGGGGAACTGAAGCTTTCTTT
>TRBV19|.|.|TRBJ2-2
CASSPRLKSNTGELFF
TGTGCCAGTAGTCCCCGGTTGAAATCGAACACCGGGGAGCTGTTTTTT
>TRBV6-5|.|TRBD1|TRBJ2-3
CASSTRQGDTDTQYF
TGTGCCAGCAGCACCCGACAGGGAGACACAGATACGCAGTATTTT
>TRBV19|.|TRBD2|TRBJ2-2
CATNSGRKNTGELFF
TGTGCCACTAATAGCGGGAGGAAGAACACCGGGGAGCTGTTTTTT
>TRBV19|.|TRBD1|TRBJ1-2
CASSPTGGPYGYTF
TGTGCCAGTAGCCCGACAGGGGGCCCCTATGGCTACACCTTC
>TRBV29-1|.|.|TRBJ1-2
CSGGQAKSNYGYTF
TGCAGCGGGGGGCAAGCTAAATCTAACTATGGCTACACCTTC
>TRBV5-1|.|.|TRBJ2-1
CASSPGTETRTSLRSSYNEQFF
TGCGCCAGCAGCCCAGGGACAGAGACTAGGACTAGCCTAAGGAGCTCCTACAATGAGCAGTTCTTC
>TRBV19|.|TRBD2|TRBJ2-3
CASSTLAGRTDTQYF
TGTGCCAGTAGTACACTAGCGGGACGCACAGATACGCAGTATTTT
>TRBV30|.|.|TRBJ1-2
CAWSNGGLAF
TGTGCCTGGAGTAACGGGGGCTTGGCCTTC
>TRBV6-1|.|.|TRBJ1-2
CASSENRRGYTF
TGTGCCAGCAGTGAAAATAGGAGAGGCTACACCTTC
>TRBV27|.|.|TRBJ1-1
CASSPSTRTTEAFF
TGTGCCAGCAGTCCCAGTACAAGGACCACTGAAGCTTTCTTT
>TRBV19|.|.|TRBJ2-2
CASSIESRNTGELFF
TGTGCCAGTAGTATAGAGTCCAGAAACACCGGGGAGCTGTTTTTT
>TRBV7-8|.|.|TRBJ2-2
CASSFPKNTGELFF
TGTGCCAGCAGCTTTCCGAAAAACACCGGGGAGCTGTTTTTT
>TRBV4-1|.|.|TRBJ1-1
CASSQDARSVFF
TGCGCCAGCAGCCAAGATGCCCGAAGCGTTTTCTTT
>TRBV2|.|TRBD1|TRBJ2-3
CASSGRTGGTDTQYF
TGTGCCAGCAGCGGGAGAACAGGGGGAACAGATACGCAGTATTTT
>TRBV28|.|.|TRBJ2-2
CASLTGNTGELFF
TGTGCCAGCTTAACAGGGAACACCGGGGAGCTGTTTTTT
>TRBV5-1|.|.|TRBJ2-1
CASSFEYNEQFF
TGCGCCAGCAGTTTCGAATACAATGAGCAGTTCTTC
>TRBV6-5|.|.|TRBJ2-7
CASRGLYEQYF
TGTGCCAGCAGGGGACTGTACGAGCAGTACTTC
>TRBV19|.|TRBD1|TRBJ2-5
CASSPRTGFDGETQYF
TGTGCCAGTAGTCCCCGGACAGGGTTTGATGGAGAGACCCAGTACTTC
>TRBV2|.|TRBD1|TRBJ1-4
CASRQGVGEKLFF
TGTGCCAGTCGACAGGGGGTAGGGGAAAAACTGTTTTTT
>TRBV19|.|.|TRBJ1-2
CASSIGANYGYTF
TGTGCCAGTAGTATAGGAGCGAACTATGGCTACACCTTC
>TRBV6-2/TRBV6-3|.|TRBD2|TRBJ2-3
CASSYVAGGIDTQYF
TGTGCCAGCAGTTACGTAGCGGGAGGTATAGATACGCAGTATTTT
>TRBV6-4|.|.|TRBJ1-2
CASSDSIGTASYTF
TGTGCCAGCAGTGACTCGATCGGCACCGCGAGCTACACCTTC
>TRBV29-1|.|.|TRBJ1-1
CSVEVGVNTEAFF
TGCAGCGTTGAAGTGGGGGTGAACACTGAAGCTTTCTTT
>TRBV2|few|.|TRBJ1-4
CASGGGRQEKLFF
TGTGCCAGCGGGGGGGGACGACAGGAAAAACTGTTTTTT
>TRBV18|.|.|TRBJ2-5
CASSPRAGETQYF
TGTGCCAGCTCACCGCGGGCCGGGGAGACCCAGTACTTC
>TRBV5-1|once|.|TRBJ1-1
CASKNRTNTEAFF
TGCGCCAGCAAGAACAGGACGAACACTGAAGCTTTCTTT
>TRBV27|once|TRBD1|TRBJ2-7
CASSSQGVVGLTPYEQYF
TGTGCCAGCAGTTCACAGGGGGTGGTCGGCCTTACCCCCTACGAGCAGTACTTC